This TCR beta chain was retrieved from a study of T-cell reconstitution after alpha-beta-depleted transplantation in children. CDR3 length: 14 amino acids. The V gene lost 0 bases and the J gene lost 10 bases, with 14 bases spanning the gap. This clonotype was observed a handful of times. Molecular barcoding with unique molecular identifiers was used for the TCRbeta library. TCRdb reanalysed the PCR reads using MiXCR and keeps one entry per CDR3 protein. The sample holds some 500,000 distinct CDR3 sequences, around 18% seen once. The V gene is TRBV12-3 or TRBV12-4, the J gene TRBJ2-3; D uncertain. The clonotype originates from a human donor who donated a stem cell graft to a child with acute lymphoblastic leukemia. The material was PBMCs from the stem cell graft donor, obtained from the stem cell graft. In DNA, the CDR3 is TGTGCCAGCAGTTTAGCGCTCGAGAGCTGGGCGCAGTATTTT. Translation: CASSLALESWAQYF.